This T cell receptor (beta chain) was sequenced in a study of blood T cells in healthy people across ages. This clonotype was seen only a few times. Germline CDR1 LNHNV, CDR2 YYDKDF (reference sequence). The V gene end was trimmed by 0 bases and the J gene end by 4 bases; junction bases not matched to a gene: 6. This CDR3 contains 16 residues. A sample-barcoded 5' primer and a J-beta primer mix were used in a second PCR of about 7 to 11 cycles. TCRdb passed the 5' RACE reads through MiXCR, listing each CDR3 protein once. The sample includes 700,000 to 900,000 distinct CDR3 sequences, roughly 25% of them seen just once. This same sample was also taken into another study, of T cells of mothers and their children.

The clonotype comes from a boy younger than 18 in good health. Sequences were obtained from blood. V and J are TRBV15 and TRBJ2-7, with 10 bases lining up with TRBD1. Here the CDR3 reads CATSRDEPGQGYEQYF. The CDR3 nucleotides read TGTGCCACCAGCAGAGATGAACCGGGACAGGGGTACGAGCAGTACTTC.